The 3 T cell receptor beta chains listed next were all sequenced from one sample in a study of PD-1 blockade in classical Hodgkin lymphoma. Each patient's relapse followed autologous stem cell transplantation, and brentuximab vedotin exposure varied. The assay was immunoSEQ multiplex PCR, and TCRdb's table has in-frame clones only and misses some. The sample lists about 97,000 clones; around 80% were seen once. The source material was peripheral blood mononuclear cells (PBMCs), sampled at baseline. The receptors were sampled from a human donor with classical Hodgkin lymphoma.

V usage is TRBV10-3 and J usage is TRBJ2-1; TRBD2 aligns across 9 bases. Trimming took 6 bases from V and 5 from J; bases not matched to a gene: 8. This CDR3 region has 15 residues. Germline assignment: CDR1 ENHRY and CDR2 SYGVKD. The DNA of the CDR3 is TGTGCCATCAGGGCTAGCGGGGCGGGGAACAATGAGCAGTTCTTC. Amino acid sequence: CAIRASGAGNNEQFF.

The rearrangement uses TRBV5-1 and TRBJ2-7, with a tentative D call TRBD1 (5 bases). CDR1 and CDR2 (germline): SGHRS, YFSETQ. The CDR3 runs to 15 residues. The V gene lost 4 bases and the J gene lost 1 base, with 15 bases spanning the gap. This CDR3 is CASSNTPQGSYEQYF. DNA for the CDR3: TGCGCCAGCAGCAACACCCCGCAGGGTTCCTACGAGCAGTACTTC.

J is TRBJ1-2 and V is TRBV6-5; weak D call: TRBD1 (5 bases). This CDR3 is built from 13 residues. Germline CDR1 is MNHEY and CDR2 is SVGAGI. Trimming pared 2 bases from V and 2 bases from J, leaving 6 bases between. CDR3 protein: CASSYPGNYGYTF. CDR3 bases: TGTGCCAGCAGTTACCCAGGGAACTATGGCTACACCTTC.